This entry lists 9 T cell receptor beta chains sequenced from one sample in a study of blood T cells in healthy people across ages. Together with a sample-barcoded 5' primer, a J-beta primer mix was included in a second PCR lasting 7 to 11 cycles. TCRdb re-derived calls from the 5' RACE reads in MiXCR, one entry per CDR3 protein. This table holds 700,000 or so distinct CDR3 sequences, 20% to 25% found once. The sequenced material came from blood. The receptor set was obtained from a man aged 65-85 years in good health.

The CDR3 bases are TGTGCCAGCAGTGACTCCTCGACAGGGGGGATCACAGATACGCAGTATTTT. It is translated as CASSDSSTGGITDTQYF. The chain recombines TRBV25-1 with TRBJ2-3; TRBD1 aligns across 9 bases. V trimming: 3 bases; J trimming: 2 bases; junction bases outside the gene matches: 9. The CDR3 is 17 residues long. CDR1 is MGHDK and CDR2 is SYGVNS in the germline V gene. The variable domain in full, completed from reference TRBV25-1 and TRBJ2-3, reads EADIYQTPRYLVIGTGKKITLECSQTMGHDKMYWYQQDPGMELHLIHYSYGVNSTEKGDLSSESTVSRIRTEHFPLTLESARPSHTSQYLCASSDSSTGGITDTQYFGPGTRLTVL.

The chain's CDR3 is CASSQGRGPSNEQFF. CDR3 bases: TGTGCCAGCAGCCAAGGACGGGGACCTAGCAATGAGCAGTTCTTC. The chain carries TRBV14 and TRBJ2-1; possibly TRBD1 or TRBD2 for D (5 bases each). V was trimmed by 1 base and J by 6 bases, leaving 13 bases between them. The CDR3 spans 15 residues. Germline V gene lookup returns CDR1 SGHDN and CDR2 FVKESK.

A few counts support this clonotype. J is TRBJ2-3 and V is TRBV2, with D perhaps TRBD1 or TRBD2 (5 bases each). This CDR3 has 14 residues. Trimming removed 8 bases from V and 3 bases from J, with 15 bases in between. Germline-derived CDR1 and CDR2 are SNHLY and FYNNEI. The CDR3 DNA reads as TGTGCCAGCGGGGGTAGGGAGCCGACAGATACGCAGTATTTT. Protein sequence: CASGGREPTDTQYF.

The gene calls are TRBV5-1 and TRBJ2-2, with TRBD2 identical over 9 bases. The CDR3 extends over 15 amino acids. The V and J ends lost 0 bases and 4 bases, in that order; junction bases with no gene match: 1. Germline V gene data show CDR1 as SGHRS and CDR2 as YFSETQ. CDR3 amino acids: CASSLELAGTGELFF. The CDR3 bases are TGCGCCAGCAGCTTGGAACTAGCGGGCACCGGGGAGCTGTTTTTT. Together with reference TRBV5-1 and TRBJ2-2, the CDR3 gives the full variable domain: KAGVTQTPRYLIKTRGQQVTLSCSPISGHRSVSWYQQTPGQGLQFLFEYFSETQRNKGNFPGRFSGRQFSNSRSEMNVSTLELGDSALYLCASSLELAGTGELFFGEGSRLTVL.

For this clonotype: The junction departs from germline at one end; a sequencing error may be responsible. The V gene is TRBV2, the J gene TRBJ2-3; tentative D call: TRBD2 (6 bases). There are 15 residues in the CDR3. From germline, CDR1 is SNHLY and CDR2 FYNNEI. CDR3 DNA sequence: TGTGTCAGCAACATGGGGGGTGGTGGCACAGATACGCAGTATTTT. This translates into CVSNMGGGGTDTQYF.

This clonotype was seen more than once but under ten times. The rearrangement links TRBV7-3 to TRBJ2-5; D is perhaps TRBD2 (6 bases). The J call could be wrong; TRBJ2-1 is a better fit for the DNA end. CDR1 and CDR2 (germline): SGHTA, FQGTGA. The CDR3 length is 13 residues. CDR3 sequence (DNA): TGTGCCAGCAGCTTAAACCTCCTCGGGGGGCAGTTCTTC. As protein: CASSLNLLGGQFF.

This clonotype has a handful of counts. The chain links TRBV7-9 to TRBJ2-4, with unresolved D. Trimming pared 3 bases from V and 3 bases from J, leaving 6 bases between. The CDR3 consists of 13 residues. Germline lookup yields CDR1 SEHNR and CDR2 FQNEAQ (reference sequence). CDR3 region: CASSFQDKNIQYF. Here the CDR3 DNA reads TGTGCCAGCAGCTTCCAAGACAAAAACATTCAGTACTTC.

This clonotype was detected only a few times. The conserved phenylalanine or tryptophan is not found at the CDR3 terminus, so this likely reflects a read error. The J gene is TRBJ1-2, the V gene TRBV10-3; the D is unclear. The CDR3 totals 13 residues. V gave up 6 bases and J gave up 3 bases, with 11 bases separating them. From germline, CDR1 is ENHRY and CDR2 SYGVKD. The CDR3 loop reads CAISQTADYGYTL. Here the CDR3 DNA reads TGTGCCATCAGCCAAACAGCGGACTATGGCTACACCCTC.

This clonotype was counted a few times. The rearrangement joins TRBV20-1 to TRBJ2-6, with no clear D. The CDR3 spans 13 residues. Germline V lookup: CDR1 DFQATT, CDR2 SNEGSKA (reference sequence). V dropped 3 bases and J dropped 1 base, with 4 bases sitting between them. The CDR3 DNA reads as TGCAGTGCTAGTCCGTCTGGGGCCAACGTCCTGACTTTC. Protein product: CSASPSGANVLTF.